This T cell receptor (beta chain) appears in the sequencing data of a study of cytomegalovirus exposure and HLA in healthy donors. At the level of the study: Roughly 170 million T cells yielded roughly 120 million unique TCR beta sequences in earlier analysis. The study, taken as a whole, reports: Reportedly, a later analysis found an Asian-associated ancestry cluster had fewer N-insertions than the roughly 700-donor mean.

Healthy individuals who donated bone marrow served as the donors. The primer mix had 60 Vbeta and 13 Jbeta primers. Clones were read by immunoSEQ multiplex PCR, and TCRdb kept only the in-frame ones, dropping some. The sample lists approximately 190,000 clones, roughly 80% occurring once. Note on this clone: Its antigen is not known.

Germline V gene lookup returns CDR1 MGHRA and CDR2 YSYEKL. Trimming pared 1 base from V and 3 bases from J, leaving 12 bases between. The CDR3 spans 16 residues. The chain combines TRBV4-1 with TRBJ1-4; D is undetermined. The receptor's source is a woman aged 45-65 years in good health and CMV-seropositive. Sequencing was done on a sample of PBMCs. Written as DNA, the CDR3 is TGCGCCAGCAGCCAAGTTTGGGCGCGACCTAATGAAAAACTGTTTTTT. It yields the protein CASSQVWARPNEKLFF.